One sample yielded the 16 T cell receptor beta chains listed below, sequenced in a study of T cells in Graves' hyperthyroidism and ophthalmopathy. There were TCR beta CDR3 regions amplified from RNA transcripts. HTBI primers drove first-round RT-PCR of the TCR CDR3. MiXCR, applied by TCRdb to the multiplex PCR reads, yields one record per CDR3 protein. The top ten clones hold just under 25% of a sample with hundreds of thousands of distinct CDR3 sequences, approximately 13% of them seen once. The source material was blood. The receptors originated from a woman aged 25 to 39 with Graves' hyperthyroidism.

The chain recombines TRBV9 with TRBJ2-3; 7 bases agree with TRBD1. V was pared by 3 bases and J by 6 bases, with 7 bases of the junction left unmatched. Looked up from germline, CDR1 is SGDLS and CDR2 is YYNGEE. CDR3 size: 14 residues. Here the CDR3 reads CASSDGTAEDTQYF. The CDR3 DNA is TGTGCCAGCAGCGACGGGACAGCGGAGGATACGCAGTATTTT.

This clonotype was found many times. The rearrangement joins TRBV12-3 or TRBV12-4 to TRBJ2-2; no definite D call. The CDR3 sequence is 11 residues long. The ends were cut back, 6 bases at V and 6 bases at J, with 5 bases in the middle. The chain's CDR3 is CASSFPGELFF. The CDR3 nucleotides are TGTGCCAGCAGCTTCCCCGGGGAGCTGTTTTTT.

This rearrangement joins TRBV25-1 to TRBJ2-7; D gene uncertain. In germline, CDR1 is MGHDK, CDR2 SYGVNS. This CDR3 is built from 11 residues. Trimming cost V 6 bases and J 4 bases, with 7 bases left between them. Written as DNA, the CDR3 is TGTGCCAGCAGGGACCCGTACGAGCAGTACTTC. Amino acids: CASRDPYEQYF.

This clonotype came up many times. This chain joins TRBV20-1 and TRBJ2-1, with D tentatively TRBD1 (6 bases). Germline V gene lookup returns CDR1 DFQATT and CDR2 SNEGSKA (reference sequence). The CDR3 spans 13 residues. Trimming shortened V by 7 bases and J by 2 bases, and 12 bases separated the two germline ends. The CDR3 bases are TGCAGTGTCCTGGACAGCCCCTACAATGAGCAGTTCTTC. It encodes CSVLDSPYNEQFF.

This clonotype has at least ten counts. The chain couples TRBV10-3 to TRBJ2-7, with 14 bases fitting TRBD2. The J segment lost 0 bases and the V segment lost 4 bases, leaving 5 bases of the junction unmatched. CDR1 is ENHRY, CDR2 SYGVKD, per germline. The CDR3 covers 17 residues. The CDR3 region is CAISAGLAGGSSYEQYF. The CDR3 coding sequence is TGTGCCATCAGTGCCGGACTAGCGGGAGGAAGCTCCTACGAGCAGTACTTC.

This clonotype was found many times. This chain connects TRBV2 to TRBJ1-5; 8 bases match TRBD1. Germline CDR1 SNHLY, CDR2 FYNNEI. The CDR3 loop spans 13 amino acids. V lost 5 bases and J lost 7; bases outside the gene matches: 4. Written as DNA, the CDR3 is TGTGCCAGCAGTCAAGGACAGGGACAGCCCCAGCATTTT. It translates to CASSQGQGQPQHF.

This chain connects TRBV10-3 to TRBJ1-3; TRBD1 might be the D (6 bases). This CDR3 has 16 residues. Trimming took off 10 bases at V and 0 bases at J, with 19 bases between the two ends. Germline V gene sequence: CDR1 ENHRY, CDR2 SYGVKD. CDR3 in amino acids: CATGAGTPVSGNTIYF. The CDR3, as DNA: TGTGCCACGGGGGCAGGGACACCGGTCTCTGGAAACACCATATATTTT.

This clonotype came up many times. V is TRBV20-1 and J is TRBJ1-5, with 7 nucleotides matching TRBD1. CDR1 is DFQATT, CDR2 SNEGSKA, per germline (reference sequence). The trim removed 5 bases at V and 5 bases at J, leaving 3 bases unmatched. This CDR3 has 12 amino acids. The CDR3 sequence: CSAATGDQPQHF. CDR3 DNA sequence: TGCAGTGCTGCAACAGGGGATCAGCCCCAGCATTTT.

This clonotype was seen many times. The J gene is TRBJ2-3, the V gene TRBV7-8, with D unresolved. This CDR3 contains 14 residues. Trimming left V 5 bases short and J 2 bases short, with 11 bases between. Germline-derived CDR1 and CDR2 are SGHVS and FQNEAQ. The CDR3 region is CASSPLIHTDTQYF. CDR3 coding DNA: TGTGCCAGCAGCCCACTGATCCACACAGATACGCAGTATTTT.

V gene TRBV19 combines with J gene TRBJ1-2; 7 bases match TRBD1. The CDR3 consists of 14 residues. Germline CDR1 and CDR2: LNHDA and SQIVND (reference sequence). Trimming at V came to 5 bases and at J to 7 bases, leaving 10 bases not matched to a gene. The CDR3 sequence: CASSSTTGTAGYTF. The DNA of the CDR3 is TGTGCCAGTAGTTCAACTACCGGGACAGCTGGCTACACCTTC. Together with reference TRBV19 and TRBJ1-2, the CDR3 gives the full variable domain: DGGITQSPKYLFRKEGQNVTLSCEQNLNHDAMYWYRQDPGQGLRLIYYSQIVNDFQKGDIAEGYSVSREKKESFPLTVTSAQKNPTAFYLCASSSTTGTAGYTFGSGTRLTVV.

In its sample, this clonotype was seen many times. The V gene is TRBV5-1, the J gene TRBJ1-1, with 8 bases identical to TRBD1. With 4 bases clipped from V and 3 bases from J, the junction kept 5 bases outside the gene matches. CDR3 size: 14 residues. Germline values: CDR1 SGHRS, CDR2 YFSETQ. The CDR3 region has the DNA TGCGCCAGCAGCGGACAGGGAATGGACACTGAAGCTTTCTTT. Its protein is CASSGQGMDTEAFF.

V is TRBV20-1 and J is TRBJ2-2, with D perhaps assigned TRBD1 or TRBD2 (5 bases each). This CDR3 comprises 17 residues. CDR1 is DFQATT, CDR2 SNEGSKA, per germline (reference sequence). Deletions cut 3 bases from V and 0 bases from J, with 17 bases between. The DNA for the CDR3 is TGCAGTGCTAGGCCTCCGGGACCGATAACGAACACCGGGGAGCTGTTTTTT. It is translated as CSARPPGPITNTGELFF.

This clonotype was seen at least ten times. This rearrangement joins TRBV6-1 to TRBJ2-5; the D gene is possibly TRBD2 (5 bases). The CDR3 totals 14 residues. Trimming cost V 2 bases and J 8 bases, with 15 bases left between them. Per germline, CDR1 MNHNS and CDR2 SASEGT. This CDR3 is CASSEKWTYPTQYF. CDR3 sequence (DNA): TGTGCCAGCAGTGAAAAATGGACTTACCCAACCCAGTACTTC.

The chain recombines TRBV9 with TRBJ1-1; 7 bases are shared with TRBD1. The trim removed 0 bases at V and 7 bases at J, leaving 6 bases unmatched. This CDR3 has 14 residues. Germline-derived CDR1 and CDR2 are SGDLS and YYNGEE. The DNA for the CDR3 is TGTGCCAGCAGCGTAGAAGTCCGGGACAGTGAAGCTTTCTTT. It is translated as CASSVEVRDSEAFF.

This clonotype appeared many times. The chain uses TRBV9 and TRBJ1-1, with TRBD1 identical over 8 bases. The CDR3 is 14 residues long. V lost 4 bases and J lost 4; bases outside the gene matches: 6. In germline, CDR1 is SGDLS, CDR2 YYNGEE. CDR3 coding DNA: TGTGCCAGCAGCCCCGATACAGGGGGCACTGAAGCTTTCTTT. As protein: CASSPDTGGTEAFF.

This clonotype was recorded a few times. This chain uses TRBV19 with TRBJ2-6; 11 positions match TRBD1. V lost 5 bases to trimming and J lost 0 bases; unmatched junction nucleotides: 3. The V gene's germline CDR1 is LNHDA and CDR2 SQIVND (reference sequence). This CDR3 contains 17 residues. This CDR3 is CASSEGTGGSGANVLTF. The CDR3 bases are TGTGCCAGTAGTGAAGGGACAGGGGGCTCTGGGGCCAACGTCCTGACTTTC.